This is a list of T cell receptor beta chains from one sample in a study of T cell changes during pregnancy in multiple sclerosis. Sequenced by immunoSEQ multiplex PCR; TCRdb stores in-frame clones only, minus some. The sample includes about 67,000 clones, roughly nine tenths of them seen just once. Sequences were derived from peripheral blood, sampled in the second trimester of pregnancy. Every receptor here comes from a female donor with multiple sclerosis, enrolled in a pregnancy study. Each CDR3 is given with its conserved first and last residue. A D gene is named only where the DNA matches it firmly. Some rows mark clone size as missing; the rest say once, few, many or name a class of expanded clone.

d_gene: TRBD1; len: 16; v_gene: TRBV14; abundance: NA; j_gene: TRBJ1-4; CDR3nt: TGTGCCAGCAGCCGTTTTCGACAGGGGCGTAATGAAAAACTGTTTTTT; CDR3aa: CASSRFRQGRNEKLFF
d_gene: NA; len: 13; v_gene: TRBV11-2; abundance: NA; j_gene: TRBJ2-7; CDR3nt: TGTGCCAGCAGCCTCGGGGTACGTTACGAGCAGTACTTC; CDR3aa: CASSLGVRYEQYF
d_gene: NA; len: 13; v_gene: TRBV19; abundance: NA; j_gene: TRBJ1-1; CDR3nt: TGTGCCAGTAGTATAGACCGGGACACTGAAGCTTTCTTT; CDR3aa: CASSIDRDTEAFF
d_gene: NA; len: 12; v_gene: TRBV4-2; abundance: NA; j_gene: TRBJ2-3; CDR3nt: TGTGCCAGCAGTACACACACAGATACGCAGTATTTT; CDR3aa: CASSTHTDTQYF
d_gene: TRBD2; len: 16; v_gene: TRBV5-8; abundance: few; j_gene: TRBJ2-3; CDR3nt: TGTGCCAGCAGCGGGGTAGCGGGAGCGTGGTCAGATACGCAGTATTTT; CDR3aa: CASSGVAGAWSDTQYF
d_gene: NA; len: 12; v_gene: TRBV6-6; abundance: few; j_gene: TRBJ2-7; CDR3nt: TGTGCCACCTTGGGGGGGCGCAACGAGCAGTACTTC; CDR3aa: CATLGGRNEQYF
d_gene: NA; len: 13; v_gene: TRBV6-5; abundance: NA; j_gene: TRBJ2-5; CDR3nt: TGTGCCAGCAGTTACTCGAGGGGGGAGACCCAGTACTTC; CDR3aa: CASSYSRGETQYF
d_gene: NA; len: 14; v_gene: TRBV5-6; abundance: once; j_gene: TRBJ2-5; CDR3nt: TGTGCCAGCAGCTTGGGTGGGCAGGGGGAGACCCAGTACTTC; CDR3aa: CASSLGGQGETQYF
d_gene: TRBD2; len: 15; v_gene: TRBV10-2; abundance: NA; j_gene: TRBJ2-1; CDR3nt: TGCGCCAGCAGTCACCTAGCGGGGCTCTACAATGAGCAGTTCTTC; CDR3aa: CASSHLAGLYNEQFF
d_gene: TRBD2; len: 16; v_gene: TRBV7-2; abundance: NA; j_gene: TRBJ2-7; CDR3nt: TGTGCCAGCAGCTCGGGGACTAGCGGGGTCTCCTACGAGCAGTACTTC; CDR3aa: CASSSGTSGVSYEQYF
d_gene: TRBD2; len: 17; v_gene: TRBV12-5; abundance: once; j_gene: TRBJ2-2; CDR3nt: TGTGCTAGTGCCTTCCAACTACTAGCGGGGGGGGCCGGGGAGCTGTTTTTT; CDR3aa: CASAFQLLAGGAGELFF
d_gene: TRBD1; len: 13; v_gene: TRBV7-3; abundance: NA; j_gene: TRBJ2-6; CDR3nt: TGTGCCAGCAGCCCCGGGACAGCCGGGGTCCTGACTTTC; CDR3aa: CASSPGTAGVLTF
d_gene: NA; len: 15; v_gene: TRBV7-2; abundance: NA; j_gene: TRBJ2-7; CDR3nt: TGTGCCAGCAGCTTAGGAGTGGGCACCTCTTACGAGCAGTACTTC; CDR3aa: CASSLGVGTSYEQYF
d_gene: NA; len: 14; v_gene: TRBV5-1; abundance: once; j_gene: TRBJ1-1; CDR3nt: TGCGCCAGCAGCTTCTCTACAGCGAACACTGAAGCTTTCTTT; CDR3aa: CASSFSTANTEAFF
d_gene: NA; len: 13; v_gene: TRBV27; abundance: once; j_gene: TRBJ1-2; CDR3nt: TGTGCCAGCAGTCCTCTGGGCATTTCGGACTACACCTTC; CDR3aa: CASSPLGISDYTF
d_gene: TRBD1; len: 17; v_gene: TRBV6-1; abundance: few; j_gene: TRBJ2-4; CDR3nt: TGTGCCAGCAGTGATTTTGTCACAGGGGGAGGCAAAAACATTCAGTACTTC; CDR3aa: CASSDFVTGGGKNIQYF
d_gene: TRBD1; len: 16; v_gene: TRBV7-2; abundance: once; j_gene: TRBJ1-5; CDR3nt: TGTGCCAGCAGCCCGACAGGGGAAAGGAGCAATCAGCCCCAGCATTTT; CDR3aa: CASSPTGERSNQPQHF